These T cell receptor beta chains were read from a single sample in a study of Ad26.COV2.S vaccination and SARS-CoV-2 variants. TCRdb's copy holds only in-frame clones and misses some; the assay was immunoSEQ multiplex PCR. The data hold 510,000 or so clones, with around 90% observed a single time. Specimen: peripheral blood, collected in a trial of Ad26.COV2.S vaccine versus placebo. These receptor sequences come from a person between 18 and 60 years old who received the Ad26.COV2.S COVID-19 vaccine or a placebo. Each CDR3 is given with its conserved first and last residue. A D gene is named only where the DNA matches it firmly. Rows may omit the clone size; those that give it use once, few, many or a size class.

TRBV9	TRBJ2-1	NA	NA	CASSPTPNNEQFF	TGTGCCAGCAGCCCGACCCCCAACAATGAGCAGTTCTTC
TRBV9	TRBJ1-1	NA	NA	CASSVEQSNTEAFF	TGTGCCAGCAGCGTAGAACAGTCGAACACTGAAGCTTTCTTT
TRBV3-1/TRBV3-2	TRBJ2-2	TRBD2	NA	CASSRTGGTGELFF	TGTGCCAGCAGCCGGACCGGGGGGACCGGGGAGCTGTTTTTT
TRBV9	TRBJ2-5	NA	NA	CASSASYWETQYF	TGTGCCAGCAGCGCCTCTTATTGGGAGACCCAGTACTTC
TRBV27	TRBJ2-1	NA	NA	CASSLTGPYNEQFF	TGTGCCAGCAGTTTAACGGGGCCCTACAATGAGCAGTTCTTC
TRBV21-1	TRBJ2-4	NA	few	CASTDFDYWYIQYF	TGTGCCAGCACCGACTTCGACTACTGGTACATTCAGTACTTC
TRBV30	TRBJ2-3	NA	NA	CAWSTRGDTQYF	TGTGCCTGGAGTACCCGGGGAGATACGCAGTATTTT
TRBV5-6	TRBJ1-3	NA	NA	CASSLQGRRNTIYF	TGTGCCAGCAGCCTCCAGGGGCGGAGAAACACCATATATTTT
TRBV5-1	TRBJ1-2	NA	NA	CASSLDGGGPYTF	TGCGCCAGCAGCTTGGATGGGGGGGGACCCTACACCTTC
TRBV20-1	TRBJ2-7	NA	once	CSAPRFDEQYF	TGCAGTGCCCCCAGGTTTGACGAGCAGTACTTC
TRBV7-8	TRBJ1-5	NA	NA	CASSLEVPTVGQPQHF	TGTGCCAGCAGCTTAGAAGTGCCCACGGTGGGTCAGCCCCAGCATTTT
TRBV7-9	TRBJ2-2	NA	few	CASGGGIVAGELFF	TGTGCCAGCGGCGGCGGGATTGTTGCCGGGGAGCTGTTTTTT
TRBV28	TRBJ2-2	TRBD2	NA	CASTPGGPTGELFF	TGTGCCAGCACCCCGGGAGGCCCCACCGGGGAGCTGTTTTTT
TRBV21-1	TRBJ1-5	NA	once	CASSTDSRDRGLEGNQPQHF	TGTGCCAGCAGCACCGACTCCCGGGACAGGGGGCTCGAAGGCAATCAGCCCCAGCATTTT
TRBV5-1	TRBJ2-7	TRBD2	once	CASRWDLGGNEQYF	TGCGCCAGCAGGTGGGACCTCGGGGGGAACGAGCAGTACTTC
TRBV5-1	TRBJ2-1	TRBD2	once	CASSRTGTSGHNEQFF	TGCGCCAGCAGCCGCACCGGGACTAGCGGACACAATGAGCAGTTCTTC
TRBV19	TRBJ1-5	TRBD1	NA	CASRGTGDLDQPQHF	TGTGCCAGCAGAGGTACAGGGGACTTGGATCAGCCCCAGCATTTT
TRBV7-2	TRBJ1-1	TRBD1	NA	CASSPDRGRGTEAFF	TGTGCCAGCAGCCCTGACAGGGGGCGAGGCACTGAAGCTTTCTTT
TRBV7-2	TRBJ2-7	NA	NA	CASSLSYEQYF	TGTGCCAGCAGCTTGTCCTACGAGCAGTACTTC
TRBV5-4	TRBJ1-1	NA	NA	CASSRIEGNQVAFF	TGTGCCAGCAGCCGTATAGAGGGGAACCAAGTCGCTTTCTTT
TRBV5-1	TRBJ2-3	NA	NA	CASSLGSGSYTDTQYF	TGCGCCAGCAGCTTGGGGTCGGGGTCCTACACAGATACGCAGTATTTT
TRBV28	TRBJ1-5	NA	NA	CASSGVEGDQPQHF	TGTGCCAGCAGTGGGGTGGAAGGGGATCAGCCCCAGCATTTT
TRBV29-1	TRBJ2-1	NA	NA	CSVEARWEQFF	TGCAGCGTTGAGGCCAGATGGGAGCAGTTCTTC
TRBV11-2	TRBJ1-1	NA	NA	CASSSPRLTEAFF	TGTGCCAGCAGCTCCCCCCGGCTTACTGAAGCTTTCTTT
TRBV18	TRBJ2-7	NA	NA	CASSRQTSEQYF	TGTGCCAGCTCACGACAGACGTCTGAGCAGTACTTC
TRBV5-1	TRBJ2-5	NA	NA	CASSPGQTQETQYF	TGCGCCAGCAGCCCTGGACAGACACAAGAGACCCAGTACTTC
TRBV28	TRBJ1-5	NA	NA	CASSFRGDQPQHF	TGTGCCAGCAGTTTCCGCGGGGATCAGCCCCAGCATTTT
TRBV7-2	TRBJ1-2	TRBD1	once	CASSRTVRTGGGGYTF	TGTGCCAGCAGCCGTACCGTACGAACAGGGGGAGGGGGCTACACCTTC
TRBV6-2/TRBV6-3	TRBJ2-7	NA	NA	CASSYSFDRERRYYEQYF	TGTGCCAGCAGTTACTCGTTCGATAGGGAGAGGCGGTACTACGAGCAGTACTTC
TRBV10-3	TRBJ1-3	TRBD1	NA	CAINIGTGIDTIYF	TGTGCCATCAATATCGGGACAGGGATAGACACCATATATTTT
TRBV28	TRBJ2-2	TRBD2	NA	CASRTAREGTGELFF	TGTGCCAGCAGGACTGCCAGGGAGGGCACCGGGGAGCTGTTTTTT
TRBV3-1/TRBV3-2	TRBJ1-1	NA	NA	CASSQDPGTMNTEAFF	TGTGCCAGCAGCCAAGATCCGGGAACCATGAACACTGAAGCTTTCTTT
TRBV6-2/TRBV6-3	TRBJ1-2	NA	NA	CASSLEIRGYTF	TGTGCCAGCAGCCTAGAAATACGAGGCTACACCTTC
TRBV2	TRBJ2-7	NA	NA	CASRATYEQYF	TGTGCCAGCAGGGCTACCTACGAGCAGTACTTC
TRBV18	TRBJ1-6	NA	few	CASSPTEVDNSPLHF	TGTGCCAGCTCACCAACCGAAGTTGATAATTCACCCCTCCACTTT
TRBV7-2	TRBJ2-7	NA	NA	CASSGGAAGEQYF	TGTGCCAGCAGCGGGGGGGCCGCCGGCGAGCAGTACTTC
TRBV28	TRBJ2-1	TRBD2	once	CASSASGRPNEQFF	TGTGCCAGCAGTGCTAGCGGGAGGCCCAATGAGCAGTTCTTC
TRBV9	TRBJ1-5	NA	NA	CASSVGDGFQPQHF	TGTGCCAGCAGCGTAGGCGATGGTTTCCAGCCCCAGCATTTT
TRBV19	TRBJ2-1	TRBD2	NA	CASSGFGLAGKDEQFF	TGTGCCAGTAGTGGTTTCGGGCTAGCGGGAAAGGATGAGCAGTTCTTC
TRBV7-8	TRBJ2-1	TRBD2	NA	CASSIRLATYNEQFF	TGTGCCAGCAGCATAAGACTAGCGACCTACAATGAGCAGTTCTTC
TRBV7-9	TRBJ1-4	NA	NA	CASIKGVATNEKLFF	TGTGCCAGCATAAAGGGAGTTGCAACTAATGAAAAACTGTTTTTT
TRBV24-1	TRBJ2-3	TRBD2	once	CATSVGPRTSGRQEQYF	TGTGCCACCAGTGTGGGCCCTCGGACTAGCGGGAGGCAGGAGCAGTATTTT
TRBV5-8	TRBJ2-1	TRBD2	many	CASSSGGLAGGAGINEQFF	TGTGCCAGCAGCTCCGGTGGACTAGCGGGAGGAGCGGGGATCAATGAGCAGTTCTTC
TRBV5-1	TRBJ1-1	NA	NA	CASSSLLNTEAFF	TGCGCCAGCAGCTCCCTGTTAAACACTGAAGCTTTCTTT
TRBV11-3	TRBJ1-6	NA	NA	CASSLGRDSPLHF	TGTGCCAGCAGCTTAGGGCGCGATTCACCCCTCCACTTT
TRBV28	TRBJ2-3	TRBD1	NA	CASSTGPLAQYF	TGTGCCAGTTCGACAGGGCCTCTCGCGCAGTATTTT
TRBV7-8	TRBJ2-1	NA	NA	CASSLVRGARTSYNEQFF	TGTGCCAGCAGCTTAGTTAGGGGGGCGAGGACAAGCTACAATGAGCAGTTCTTC
TRBV5-4	TRBJ2-1	NA	once	CASSLAAHSNEQFF	TGTGCCAGCAGCTTGGCGGCCCACTCCAATGAGCAGTTCTTC
TRBV6-1	TRBJ2-3	NA	NA	CASSEGAGTQYF	TGTGCCAGCAGTGAAGGGGCAGGTACGCAGTATTTT
TRBV28	TRBJ2-7	TRBD2	NA	CASSILDGLAGRDF	TGTGCCAGCAGTATCTTAGATGGACTAGCGGGAAGGGACTTC
TRBV4-3	TRBJ1-2	NA	NA	CASSQGRAGMSGYTF	TGCGCCAGCAGCCAAGGGCGGGCAGGGATGAGTGGCTACACCTTC
TRBV11-3	TRBJ2-1	NA	NA	CASSWAAGSEQFF	TGTGCCAGCAGCTGGGCCGCTGGGAGCGAGCAGTTCTTC
TRBV12-3/TRBV12-4	TRBJ1-1	NA	NA	CASSFMGPGKAFF	TGTGCCAGCAGTTTTATGGGCCCTGGAAAAGCTTTCTTT
TRBV19	TRBJ1-4	NA	NA	CASIRATGGSATNEKLFF	TGTGCCAGTATTCGGGCGACAGGAGGCTCCGCAACTAATGAAAAACTGTTTTTT
TRBV9	TRBJ1-2	TRBD1	few	CASSAKTDRAYGYTF	TGTGCCAGCAGCGCTAAGACCGACAGGGCCTATGGCTACACCTTC